This T cell receptor (beta chain) came from a study of CD8+CD57+ T cells in acquired aplastic anemia. Turning to the study itself: Sorted CD4+ and CD8+ cells yielded DNA averaging about 3.2 ug.

Study-wide points: Patients and controls shared some 30 CD8+ CDR3 sequences, highly expressed in patients.

CDR3 and TCR beta VDJ profiling relied on a genomic DNA template. Each CDR3 protein gets one entry after TCRdb re-called the reads with MiXCR. The table has about 58,000 distinct CDR3 sequences, roughly 60% seen once; the top ten hold 15% to 20%. As regards this clonotype: Its antigen is unidentified.

Sequencing involved patients with CD8+CD57+ cell expansion previously shown by flow cytometry. Patients, without exception, had severe acquired aplastic anemia. The germline V gene encodes CDR1 SQVTM and CDR2 ANQGSEA. This CDR3 is built from 15 residues. V was cut by 5 bases and J by 0 bases, with 13 bases left in between. Input material: sorted CD4+, CD8+, or CD8+CD57+ T cells (not recorded which) from PBMCs. The source of this sequence is a human donor with aplastic anemia. This chain joins TRBV29-1 and TRBJ2-2, with a tentative D call TRBD2 (5 bases). The CDR3 here is CSVTRSGTNTGELFF. CDR3 DNA sequence: TGCAGCGTTACACGAAGCGGAACGAACACCGGGGAGCTGTTTTTT.